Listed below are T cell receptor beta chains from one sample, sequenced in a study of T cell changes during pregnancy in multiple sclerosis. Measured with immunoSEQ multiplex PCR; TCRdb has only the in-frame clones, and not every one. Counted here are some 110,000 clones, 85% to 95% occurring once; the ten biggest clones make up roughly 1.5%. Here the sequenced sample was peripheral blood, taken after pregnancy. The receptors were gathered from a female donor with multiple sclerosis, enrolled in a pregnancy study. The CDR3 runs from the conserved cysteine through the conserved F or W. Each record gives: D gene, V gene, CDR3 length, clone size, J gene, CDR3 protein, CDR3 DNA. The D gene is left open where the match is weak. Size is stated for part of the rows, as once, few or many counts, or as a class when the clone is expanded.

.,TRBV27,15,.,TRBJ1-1,CASSLKGAKNTEAFF,TGTGCCAGCAGTTTAAAAGGGGCGAAGAACACTGAAGCTTTCTTT
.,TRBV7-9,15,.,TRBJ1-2,CASSLSGNRDYGYTF,TGTGCCAGCAGCTTATCCGGGAACAGGGACTATGGCTACACCTTC
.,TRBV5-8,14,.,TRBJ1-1,CASSPIRGGTEAFF,TGTGCCAGCAGCCCAATTCGGGGGGGCACTGAAGCTTTCTTT
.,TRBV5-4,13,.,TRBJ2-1,CASSLPSSDEQFF,TGTGCCAGCAGCCTTCCTAGCTCCGATGAGCAGTTCTTC
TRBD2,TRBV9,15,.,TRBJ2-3,CASSLTSGEGDTQYF,TGTGCCAGCAGCCTCACTAGCGGGGAAGGAGATACGCAGTATTTT
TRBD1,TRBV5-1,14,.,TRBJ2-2,CASSGKTGTGELFF,TGCGCCAGCAGCGGAAAGACAGGGACCGGGGAGCTGTTTTTT
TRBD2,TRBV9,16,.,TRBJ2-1,CASSVRPGLAGGEQFF,TGTGCCAGCAGCGTCAGACCGGGACTAGCGGGGGGTGAGCAGTTCTTC
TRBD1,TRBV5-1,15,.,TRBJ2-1,CASSRMGQGGHEQFF,TGCGCCAGCAGCAGAATGGGACAGGGGGGACATGAGCAGTTCTTC
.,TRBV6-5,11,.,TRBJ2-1,CASRQDTKQFF,TGTGCCAGCAGGCAGGACACCAAGCAGTTCTTC
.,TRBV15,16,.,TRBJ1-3,CATSRETGMTGNTIYF,TGTGCCACCAGCAGAGAGACAGGCATGACAGGAAACACCATATATTTT
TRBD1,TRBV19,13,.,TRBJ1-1,CASGQDRGTEAFF,TGTGCCAGTGGACAGGACAGGGGCACTGAAGCTTTCTTT
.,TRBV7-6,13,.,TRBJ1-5,CASSLAEGQPQHF,TGTGCCAGCAGCTTAGCGGAGGGGCAGCCCCAGCATTTT
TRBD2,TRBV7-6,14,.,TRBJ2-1,CASSLGRGVDEQFF,TGTGCCAGCAGCTTAGGTCGGGGGGTCGATGAGCAGTTCTTC
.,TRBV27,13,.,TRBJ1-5,CASRDSSNQPQHF,TGTGCCAGCAGGGACAGTAGCAATCAGCCCCAGCATTTT
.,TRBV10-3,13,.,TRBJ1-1,CAISALRGTEAFF,TGTGCCATCAGCGCACTTAGGGGCACTGAAGCTTTCTTT
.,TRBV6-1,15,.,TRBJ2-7,CASSESPGLPGEQYF,TGTGCCAGCAGTGAATCACCGGGATTGCCGGGCGAGCAGTACTTC
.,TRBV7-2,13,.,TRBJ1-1,CASSLRGHTEAFF,TGTGCCAGCAGCTTAAGGGGCCACACTGAAGCTTTCTTT
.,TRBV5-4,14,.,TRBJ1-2,CASSLGEGVYGYTF,TGTGCCAGCAGCTTGGGGGAGGGGGTCTATGGCTACACCTTC
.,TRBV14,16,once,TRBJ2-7,CASSRVGGPSSYEQYF,TGTGCCAGCAGCCGGGTGGGGGGACCAAGCTCCTACGAGCAGTACTTC
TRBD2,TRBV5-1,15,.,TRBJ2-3,CASKRGGGTTDTQYF,TGCGCCAGCAAAAGGGGCGGGGGAACTACAGATACGCAGTATTTT
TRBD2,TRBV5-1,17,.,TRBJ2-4,CARGLAGTGEVKNIQYF,TGCGCCAGGGGACTAGCGGGAACAGGTGAGGTCAAAAACATTCAGTACTTC
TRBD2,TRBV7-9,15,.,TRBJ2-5,CASSPWTSGSETQYF,TGTGCCAGCAGCCCCTGGACTAGCGGGAGTGAGACCCAGTACTTC
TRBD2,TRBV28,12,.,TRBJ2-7,CASSLDPGLLYF,TGTGCCAGCAGTTTAGATCCGGGACTACTCTACTTC
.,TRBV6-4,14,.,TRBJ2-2,CASPSSVRTGELFF,TGTGCCAGCCCCTCTAGCGTACGGACCGGGGAGCTGTTTTTT
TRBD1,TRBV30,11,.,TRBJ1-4,CAWVDREKLFF,TGTGCCTGGGTGGACAGGGAAAAACTGTTTTTT
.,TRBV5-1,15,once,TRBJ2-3,CASSLADRGTDTQYF,TGCGCCAGCAGCTTGGCCGACCGGGGCACAGATACGCAGTATTTT
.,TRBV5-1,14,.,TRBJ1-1,CASSPHGRETEAFF,TGCGCCAGCAGCCCTCACGGGCGGGAGACTGAAGCTTTCTTT
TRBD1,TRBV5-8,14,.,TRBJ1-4,CASSSDRNNEKLFF,TGTGCCAGCAGCTCGGACAGGAATAATGAAAAACTGTTTTTT
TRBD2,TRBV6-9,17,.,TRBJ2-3,CASSYSISGGKGNTQYF,TGTGCCAGCAGTTATTCGATTAGCGGGGGAAAAGGGAATACGCAGTATTTT
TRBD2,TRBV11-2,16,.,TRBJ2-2,CASSLESGAFTGELFF,TGTGCCAGCAGCTTAGAGAGCGGGGCCTTCACCGGGGAGCTGTTTTTT
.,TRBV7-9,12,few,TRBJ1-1,CASSSGYTEAFF,TGTGCCAGCAGCTCAGGGTACACTGAAGCTTTCTTT
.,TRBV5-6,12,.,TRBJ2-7,CASRRVCYEQYF,TGTGCCAGCAGGAGGGTCTGCTACGAGCAGTACTTC
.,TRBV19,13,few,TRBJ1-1,CASSNNRNTEAFF,TGTGCCAGTAGTAACAACAGGAACACTGAAGCTTTCTTT
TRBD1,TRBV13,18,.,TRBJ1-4,CASSSWGQGSSTNEKLFF,TGTGCCAGCAGCTCCTGGGGACAGGGATCCTCAACTAATGAAAAACTGTTTTTT
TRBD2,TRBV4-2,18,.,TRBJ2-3,CASSLTSGGITSTDTQYF,TGTGCCAGCAGCCTGACTAGCGGGGGGATTACTAGCACAGATACGCAGTATTTT
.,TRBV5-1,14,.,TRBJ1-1,CASSVSGVGTEAFF,TGCGCCAGCAGCGTTTCAGGGGTGGGCACTGAAGCTTTCTTT
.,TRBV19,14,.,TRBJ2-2,CASMTQGNTGELFF,TGTGCCAGTATGACGCAGGGGAACACCGGGGAGCTGTTTTTT
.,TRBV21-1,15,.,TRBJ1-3,CAGRGTPSSGNTIYF,TGTGCCGGGAGGGGGACACCAAGCTCTGGAAACACCATATATTTT
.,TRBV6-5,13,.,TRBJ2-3,CASSYSYTDTQYF,TGTGCCAGCAGTTACTCTTATACAGATACGCAGTATTTT
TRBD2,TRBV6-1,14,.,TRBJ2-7,CASSSSGRNYEQYF,TGTGCCAGCAGTAGTAGCGGGAGGAATTACGAGCAGTACTTC
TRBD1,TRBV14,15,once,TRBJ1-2,CASSQTGAVNYGYTF,TGTGCCAGCAGCCAGACAGGGGCTGTGAACTATGGCTACACCTTC
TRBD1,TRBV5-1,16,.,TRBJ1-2,CASRLQTGANNYGYTF,TGCGCCAGCAGGCTCCAAACAGGGGCTAATAACTATGGCTACACCTTC
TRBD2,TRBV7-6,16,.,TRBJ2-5,CASRRNAGAIGETQYF,TGTGCCAGCAGAAGAAATGCGGGAGCCATCGGAGAGACCCAGTACTTC
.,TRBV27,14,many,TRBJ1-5,CASSKFYGNQPQHF,TGTGCCAGCAGTAAGTTCTACGGCAATCAGCCCCAGCATTTT
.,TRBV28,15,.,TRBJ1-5,CASTQEGGSNQPQHF,TGTGCCAGCACCCAGGAGGGAGGCAGCAATCAGCCCCAGCATTTT
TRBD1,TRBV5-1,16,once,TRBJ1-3,CASSLGQGGSGNTIYF,TGCGCCAGCAGCTTGGGACAGGGGGGCTCTGGAAACACCATATATTTT
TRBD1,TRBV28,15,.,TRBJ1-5,CASSLQGADSQPQHF,TGTGCCAGCAGTTTACAGGGGGCGGACAGTCAGCCCCAGCATTTT
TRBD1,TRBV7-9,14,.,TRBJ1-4,CASSLGQGYEKLFF,TGTGCCAGCAGCCTCGGACAGGGGTATGAAAAACTGTTTTTT
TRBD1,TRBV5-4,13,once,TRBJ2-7,CASSLTGATEQYF,TGTGCCAGCAGCCTGACAGGGGCTACCGAGCAGTACTTC
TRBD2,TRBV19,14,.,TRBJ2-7,CASRGTSGGYEQYF,TGTGCCAGTCGAGGGACTAGCGGGGGTTACGAGCAGTACTTC
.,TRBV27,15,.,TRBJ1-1,CASSSDRRMDTEAFF,TGTGCCAGCAGTTCTGACAGGAGAATGGACACTGAAGCTTTCTTT
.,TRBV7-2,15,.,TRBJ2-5,CASSRQGGGQETQYF,TGTGCCAGCAGCCGCCAAGGGGGGGGCCAAGAGACCCAGTACTTC
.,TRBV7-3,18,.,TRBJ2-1,CASSLVGSAERAYNEQFF,TGTGCCAGCAGCTTAGTGGGGTCAGCGGAGCGAGCATACAATGAGCAGTTCTTC
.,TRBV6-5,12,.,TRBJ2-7,CASRTGTYEQYF,TGTGCCAGCAGAACGGGGACCTACGAGCAGTACTTC
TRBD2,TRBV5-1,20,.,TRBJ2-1,CASSLGRTSGGLLSYNEQFF,TGCGCCAGCAGCTTGGGAAGGACTAGCGGGGGGCTACTATCCTACAATGAGCAGTTCTTC
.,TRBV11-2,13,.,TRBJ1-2,CASSLSPEYGYTF,TGTGCCAGCAGCTTAAGCCCGGAGTATGGCTACACCTTC
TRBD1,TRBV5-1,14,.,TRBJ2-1,CASSVGQEYNEQFF,TGCGCCAGCAGCGTGGGACAGGAATACAATGAGCAGTTCTTC
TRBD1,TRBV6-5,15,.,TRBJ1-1,CASSYHDRGKTEAFF,TGTGCCAGCAGTTACCACGACAGGGGGAAAACTGAAGCTTTCTTT